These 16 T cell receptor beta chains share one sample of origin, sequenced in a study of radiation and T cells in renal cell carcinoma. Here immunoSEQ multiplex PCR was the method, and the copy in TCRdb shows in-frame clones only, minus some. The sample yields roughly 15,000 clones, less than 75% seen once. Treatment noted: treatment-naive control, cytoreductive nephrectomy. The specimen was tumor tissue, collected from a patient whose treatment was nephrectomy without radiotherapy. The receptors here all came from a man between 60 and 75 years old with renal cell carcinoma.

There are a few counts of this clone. The CDR3, as DNA: TGTGCCAGCAGCTTAGTACCGACGTCGTTCGTGAACACTGAAGCTTTCTTT. Translated: CASSLVPTSFVNTEAFF. V usage is TRBV7-8 and J usage is TRBJ1-1; D unresolved. V was shortened by 1 base and J by 0 bases, with 15 bases between the two germline ends. CDR3 size: 17 residues. Germline CDR1 reads SGHVS; CDR2 reads FQNEAQ.

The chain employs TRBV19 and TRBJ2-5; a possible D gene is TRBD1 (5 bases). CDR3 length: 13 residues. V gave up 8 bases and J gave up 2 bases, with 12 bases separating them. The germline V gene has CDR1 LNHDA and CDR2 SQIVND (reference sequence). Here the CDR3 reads CASRQTGQETQYF. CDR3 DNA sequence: TGTGCCAGTCGACAGACCGGACAAGAGACCCAGTACTTC.

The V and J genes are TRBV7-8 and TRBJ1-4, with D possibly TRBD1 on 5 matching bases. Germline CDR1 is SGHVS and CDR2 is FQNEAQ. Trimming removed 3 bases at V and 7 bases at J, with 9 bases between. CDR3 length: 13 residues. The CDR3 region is CASSFGGVEKLFF. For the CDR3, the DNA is TGTGCCAGCAGCTTCGGGGGGGTTGAAAAACTGTTTTTT.

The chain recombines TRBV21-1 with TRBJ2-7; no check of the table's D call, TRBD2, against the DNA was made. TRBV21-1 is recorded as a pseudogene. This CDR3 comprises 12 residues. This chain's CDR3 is CASIPGSLGQYF. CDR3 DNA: TGTGCCAGCATCCCGGGATCCCTAGGGCAGTACTTC.

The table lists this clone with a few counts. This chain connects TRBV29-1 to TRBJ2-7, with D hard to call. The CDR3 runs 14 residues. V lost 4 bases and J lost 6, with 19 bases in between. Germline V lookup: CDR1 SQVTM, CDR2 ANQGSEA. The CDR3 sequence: CSVVYKAQWCEQYF. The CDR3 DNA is TGCAGCGTTGTTTACAAAGCGCAATGGTGCGAGCAGTACTTC.

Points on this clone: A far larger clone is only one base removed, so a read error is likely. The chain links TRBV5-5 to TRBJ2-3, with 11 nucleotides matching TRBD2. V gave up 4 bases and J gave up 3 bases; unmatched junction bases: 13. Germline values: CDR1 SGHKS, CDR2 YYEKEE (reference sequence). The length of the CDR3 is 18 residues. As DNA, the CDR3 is TGTGCCAGCAGCCAGTCTAGCGTGGTAGCGGGAGGGACAGATACGCAGTATTTT. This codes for CASSQSSVVAGGTDTQYF.

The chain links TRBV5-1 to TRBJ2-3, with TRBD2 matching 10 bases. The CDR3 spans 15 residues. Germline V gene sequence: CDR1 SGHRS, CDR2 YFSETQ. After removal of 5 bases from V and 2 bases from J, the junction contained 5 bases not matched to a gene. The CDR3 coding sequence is TGCGCCAGCAGTCAGGGACTAGCGACCACAGATACGCAGTATTTT. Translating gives CASSQGLATTDTQYF.

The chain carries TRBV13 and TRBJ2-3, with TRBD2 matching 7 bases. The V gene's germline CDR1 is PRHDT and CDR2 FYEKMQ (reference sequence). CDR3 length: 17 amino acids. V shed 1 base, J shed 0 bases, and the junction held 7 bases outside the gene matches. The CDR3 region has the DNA TGTGCCAGCAGCTTAGATCGTCTAGCGGCTAGCACAGATACGCAGTATTTT. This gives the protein CASSLDRLAASTDTQYF.

DNA of the CDR3: TGTGCCAGCAGCTTGGGGGCGGGCGCGTACGAGCAGTACTTC. Residues: CASSLGAGAYEQYF. The chain has TRBV5-6 and TRBJ2-7, with TRBD2 as a possible D gene (5 bases). Germline V lookup: CDR1 SGHDT, CDR2 YYEEEE. The CDR3 contains 14 residues. Trimming took 0 bases from V and 4 from J, leaving 11 bases between them.

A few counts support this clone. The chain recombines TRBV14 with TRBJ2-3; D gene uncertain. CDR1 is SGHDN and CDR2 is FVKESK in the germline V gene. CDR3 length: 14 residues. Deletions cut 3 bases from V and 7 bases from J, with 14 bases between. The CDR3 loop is CASSHSASPHTQYF. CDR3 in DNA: TGTGCCAGCAGCCACAGCGCGAGTCCCCATACGCAGTATTTT. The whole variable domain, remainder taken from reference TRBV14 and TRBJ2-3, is EAGVTQFPSHSVIEKGQTVTLRCDPISGHDNLYWYRRVMGKEIKFLLHFVKESKQDESGMPNNRFLAERTGGTYSTLKVQPAELEDSGVYFCASSHSASPHTQYFGPGTRLTVL.

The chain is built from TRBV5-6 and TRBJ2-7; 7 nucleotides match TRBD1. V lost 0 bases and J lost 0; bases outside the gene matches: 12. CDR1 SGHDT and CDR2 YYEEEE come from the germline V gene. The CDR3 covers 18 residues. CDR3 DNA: TGTGCCAGCAGCTTGGACAGGGGCGTTCAAGGGAGCTCCTACGAGCAGTACTTC. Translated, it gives CASSLDRGVQGSSYEQYF. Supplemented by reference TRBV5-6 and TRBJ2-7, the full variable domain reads DAGVTQSPTHLIKTRGQQVTLRCSPKSGHDTVSWYQQALGQGPQFIFQYYEEEERQRGNFPDRFSGHQFPNYSSELNVNALLLGDSALYLCASSLDRGVQGSSYEQYFGPGTRLTVT.

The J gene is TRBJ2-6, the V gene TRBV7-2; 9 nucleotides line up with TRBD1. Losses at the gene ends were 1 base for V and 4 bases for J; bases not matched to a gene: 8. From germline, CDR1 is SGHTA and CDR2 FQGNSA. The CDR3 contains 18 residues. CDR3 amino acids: CASSLEQGALLGANVLTF. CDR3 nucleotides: TGTGCCAGCAGCTTAGAACAGGGGGCATTGCTGGGGGCCAACGTCCTGACTTTC.

The chain's CDR3 is CASSQEEDTEAFF. DNA of the CDR3: TGCGCCAGCAGCCAAGAGGAGGATACTGAAGCTTTCTTT. The chain uses TRBV4-3 and TRBJ1-1; D gene ambiguous. V was pared by 0 bases and J by 5 bases, with 7 bases between. Germline V gives CDR1 LGHNA, CDR2 YSLEER. There are 13 residues in the CDR3.

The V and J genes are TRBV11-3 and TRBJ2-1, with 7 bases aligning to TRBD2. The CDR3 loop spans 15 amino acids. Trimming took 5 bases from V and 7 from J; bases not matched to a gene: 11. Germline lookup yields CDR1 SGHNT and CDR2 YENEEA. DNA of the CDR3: TGTGCCAGCAGCCCGAGGACTAGTGGGATTAATGAGCAGTTCTTC. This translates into CASSPRTSGINEQFF.

The CDR3 DNA is TGTGCCAGCAGCGATTACAGCGAAGCATACACTGAAGCTTTCTTT. Translation: CASSDYSEAYTEAFF. V and J are TRBV5-4 and TRBJ1-1; D remains unclear. V lost 4 bases to trimming and J lost 3 bases, with 16 bases between them. Germline V gives CDR1 SGHNT, CDR2 YYREEE (reference sequence). CDR3 length: 15 residues.

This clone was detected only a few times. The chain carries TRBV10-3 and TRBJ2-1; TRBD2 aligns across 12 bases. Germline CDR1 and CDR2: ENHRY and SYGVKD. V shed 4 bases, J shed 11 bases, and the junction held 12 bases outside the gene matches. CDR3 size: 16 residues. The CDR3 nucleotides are TGTGCCATCAGTGTAGGACTAGCGGGACCGGACGGGAAGCAGTTCTTC. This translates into CAISVGLAGPDGKQFF.